The 26 T cell receptor beta chains given below trace back to one sample, sequenced in a study of CD4 T cells in relation to SARS-CoV-2 and coronaviruses. No antigen has been assigned to these receptors. The unexposed donors gave CD4+ T cells in about 2011-2019, prior to COVID-19. After around nine days of culture, CD4+ T cells were isolated. Data came from immunoSEQ multiplex PCR; TCRdb stores just in-frame clones and leaves some out. The sample shows around 23,000 clones, about three quarters of them seen only once. Sequenced sample: CD4+ T cells from PBMCs, cultured in vitro. The receptors come from a human donor in good health.

The count of this clone is one. The chain is built from TRBV12-5 and TRBJ1-1; D may be TRBD1 (6 bases). V lost 2 bases to trimming and J lost 5 bases, with 9 bases between them. From germline, CDR1 is LGHNT and CDR2 FRNRAP. CDR3 length equals 13 residues. The CDR3 nucleotides read TGTGCTAGTGGTTTGAGGAGGGGGACTGAAGCTTTCTTT. This gives the protein CASGLRRGTEAFF.

V is TRBV4-2 and J is TRBJ2-5, with D unclear. The ends were cut back, 4 bases at V and 1 base at J, with 13 bases in the middle. The CDR3 totals 15 residues. Per the germline V gene, CDR1 is LGHNA and CDR2 is YNFKEQ. CDR3 amino acids: CASSPAGGRQETQYF. The CDR3, as DNA: TGTGCCAGCAGCCCGGCCGGTGGACGCCAAGAGACCCAGTACTTC.

The rearrangement joins TRBV9 to TRBJ1-4; D gene uncertain. Germline CDR1 and CDR2: SGDLS and YYNGEE. This CDR3 spans 13 amino acids. V lost 1 base to trimming and J lost 8 bases, with 9 bases between them. The CDR3 nucleotides read TGTGCCAGCAGCGTAAACACAAGAGAAAAACTGTTTTTT. Translating it yields CASSVNTREKLFF.

CDR3: CASSHSTTGFNQPQHF. The CDR3 nucleotides are TGTGCCAGCAGCCACTCTACAACAGGGTTCAATCAGCCCCAGCATTTT. V is TRBV3-1 (or the pseudogene TRBV3-2) and J is TRBJ1-5, with D possibly being TRBD1 (6 bases). V was pared by 3 bases and J by 3 bases, with 15 bases between. Germline values: CDR1 LGHDT, CDR2 YNNKEL (reference sequence). This CDR3 comprises 16 residues.

This clone was detected only once. V is TRBV5-8 and J is TRBJ1-2; no firm D call. Germline V gives CDR1 SGHTS, CDR2 YDEGEE. The CDR3 runs 15 residues. V lost 0 bases and J lost 4, with 13 bases in between. The CDR3 is CASSLVRGGVYGYTF. The CDR3, as DNA: TGTGCCAGCAGCTTGGTCCGGGGAGGTGTCTATGGCTACACCTTC.

This chain joins TRBV5-1 and TRBJ2-1; D gene unclear. The CDR3 sequence is 13 residues long. The ends were cut back, 0 bases at V and 10 bases at J, with 11 bases in the middle. Germline CDR1 and CDR2: SGHRS and YFSETQ. The CDR3, as DNA: TGCGCCAGCAGCTTGGCCGTGGCCCTGGAGCAGTTCTTC. Amino acid sequence: CASSLAVALEQFF. Together with reference TRBV5-1 and TRBJ2-1, the CDR3 gives the full variable domain: KAGVTQTPRYLIKTRGQQVTLSCSPISGHRSVSWYQQTPGQGLQFLFEYFSETQRNKGNFPGRFSGRQFSNSRSEMNVSTLELGDSALYLCASSLAVALEQFFGPGTRLTVL.

The rearrangement links TRBV19 to TRBJ1-1; D might be TRBD1 (6 bases). The CDR3 runs to 15 residues. Trimming took 6 bases from V and 0 from J, leaving 14 bases between them. Germline V gives CDR1 LNHDA, CDR2 SQIVND (reference sequence). CDR3 sequence (DNA): TGTGCCAGTAGCCAAACAGGGCCCATGAACACTGAAGCTTTCTTT. This encodes CASSQTGPMNTEAFF.

J is TRBJ1-5 and V is TRBV7-2; maybe TRBD1 (5 bases). Between the trimmed V and J ends, which lost 1 base and 4 bases, there was a span of 11 bases. This CDR3 comprises 15 residues. Germline V gene lookup returns CDR1 SGHTA and CDR2 FQGNSA. DNA for the CDR3: TGTGCCAGCAGCTTAGACAGGTCATTGAATCAGCCCCAGCATTTT. It codes for CASSLDRSLNQPQHF.

This clone was seen a few times. V usage is TRBV29-1 and J usage is TRBJ2-7; D gene unclear. From germline, CDR1 is SQVTM and CDR2 ANQGSEA. The CDR3 consists of 13 residues. V was trimmed by 4 bases and J by 2 bases, leaving 12 bases between them. DNA for the CDR3: TGCAGCGTTGGTCGGACGGCAACCTACGAGCAGTACTTC. Encoded protein: CSVGRTATYEQYF.

V is TRBV7-8 and J is TRBJ2-7; TRBD2 aligns across 9 bases. J gave up 3 bases and V 6 bases, and 3 bases lay outside the gene matches. CDR3 size: 13 residues. Germline V gene lookup returns CDR1 SGHVS and CDR2 FQNEAQ. As DNA, the CDR3 is TGTGCCAGCAGAGCTAGCGGGATCTACGAGCAGTACTTC. Its protein product is CASRASGIYEQYF.

This clone occurred once. The genes are TRBV10-3 and TRBJ2-6; unclear D gene. The CDR3 has 13 amino acids. The germline V and J ends were trimmed by 7 bases and 0 bases, with 4 bases remaining between them. The germline V gene encodes CDR1 ENHRY and CDR2 SYGVKD. The CDR3 bases are TGTGCCATCAAAGGCTCTGGGGCCAACGTCCTGACTTTC. Translated: CAIKGSGANVLTF.

The chain is built from TRBV6-6 and TRBJ2-7, with a weak D call TRBD2 (5 bases). The V and J ends lost 0 bases and 1 base respectively, with 13 bases between them. The CDR3 sequence is 16 residues long. The germline gives CDR1 MNHNY, CDR2 SVGAGI (reference sequence). CDR3 residues: CASSYSTRWESYEQYF. The CDR3 region has the DNA TGTGCCAGCAGTTACTCGACACGGTGGGAGTCCTACGAGCAGTACTTC.

This clone was picked up a small number of times. This chain joins TRBV3-1 (or the pseudogene TRBV3-2) and TRBJ1-2, with 9 bases aligning to TRBD1. J lost 4 bases, V lost 0 bases, and 6 bases had no gene match. The CDR3 loop spans 16 amino acids. CDR1 LGHDT and CDR2 YNNKEL come from the germline V gene (reference sequence). CDR3 in DNA: TGTGCCAGCAGCCAAGAGGGGACAGGGAAAGGCTATGGCTACACCTTC. This translates into CASSQEGTGKGYGYTF.

The rearrangement joins TRBV6-1 to TRBJ2-7; TRBD1 might be the D (5 bases). Germline V gene lookup returns CDR1 MNHNS and CDR2 SASEGT. V lost 1 base, J lost 7 bases, and 17 bases lay in between. CDR3 size: 15 residues. CDR3 in DNA: TGTGCCAGCAGTGAAGGGTGGATAGGGGTTGGGGAGCAGTACTTC. As protein: CASSEGWIGVGEQYF.

The chain has TRBV6-5 and TRBJ1-6; D possibly corresponds to TRBD1 (5 bases). Germline V gives CDR1 MNHEY, CDR2 SVGAGI. V lost 6 bases and J 4 bases, leaving 10 bases between the germline ends. The CDR3 covers 14 residues. The CDR3 loop is CASRGDGYNSPLHF. CDR3 DNA sequence: TGTGCCAGCAGAGGGGACGGATATAATTCACCCCTCCACTTT.

The chain combines TRBV3-1 (or the pseudogene TRBV3-2) with TRBJ1-3, with D possibly matching TRBD1 (5 bases). With 0 bases removed from V and 5 bases from J, the gap between germline ends came to 11 bases. Germline V lookup: CDR1 LGHDT, CDR2 YNNKEL (reference sequence). This CDR3 spans 15 amino acids. CDR3 loop: CASSQDQQGRNTIYF. DNA of the CDR3: TGTGCCAGCAGCCAAGATCAGCAGGGACGAAACACCATATATTTT.

The rearrangement uses TRBV25-1 and TRBJ1-1; D gene unclear. This CDR3 region has 12 residues. Between the trimmed V and J ends, which lost 5 bases and 7 bases, there was a span of 11 bases. Germline CDR1 reads MGHDK; CDR2 reads SYGVNS. CDR3 in DNA: TGTGCCAGCAGTAGAATACCGGGTGAAGCTTTCTTT. The encoded protein is CASSRIPGEAFF.

This clone showed up just a few times. V usage is TRBV4-3 and J usage is TRBJ1-2, with 10 bases lining up with TRBD1. CDR3 length: 16 residues. In germline, CDR1 is LGHNA, CDR2 YSLEER. J lost 3 bases, V lost 5 bases, and 9 bases had no gene match. The CDR3 here is CASSDRDRGLDYGYTF. DNA of the CDR3: TGCGCCAGCAGCGACCGGGACAGGGGACTTGACTATGGCTACACCTTC.

This clone has a handful of counts. The gene calls are TRBV4-1 and TRBJ1-1; D perhaps matches TRBD1 (5 bases). The germline V and J ends were trimmed by 3 bases and 4 bases, with 12 bases remaining between them. CDR1 MGHRA and CDR2 YSYEKL come from the germline V gene. This CDR3 has 14 residues. The CDR3 DNA reads TGCGCCAGCAGCCATCCCAGGGTTTCCACTGAAGCTTTCTTT. This codes for CASSHPRVSTEAFF.

The rearrangement uses TRBV5-1 and TRBJ1-4; possible D gene TRBD1, 6 bases. V shed 0 bases and J shed 5 bases, with 17 bases lying between them. This CDR3 has 17 residues. The germline CDR1 and CDR2 sequences are SGHRS and YFSETQ. The CDR3 nucleotides are TGCGCCAGCAGCTTGGTGGCTGGGGGGGGCCGCAATGAAAAACTGTTTTTT. Its protein is CASSLVAGGGRNEKLFF.

The chain recombines TRBV10-1 with TRBJ1-1, with D maybe TRBD1 (5 bases). V lost 4 bases and J lost 5, with 23 bases in between. From germline, CDR1 is WNHNN and CDR2 SYGVQD (reference sequence). The CDR3 runs 17 residues. CDR3 coding DNA: TGCGCCAGCAGTGGGACGGGTGTGCGACAGAAAGTGACTGAAGCTTTCTTT. It codes for CASSGTGVRQKVTEAFF.

The CDR3 DNA reads as TGTGCCAGCAGCTTGGTCGGGACCGCATACAATGAGCAGTTCTTC. Amino acid sequence: CASSLVGTAYNEQFF. V usage is TRBV7-2 and J usage is TRBJ2-1; perhaps D is TRBD1 or TRBD2 (5 bases each). The CDR3 covers 15 residues. The germline V and J ends were trimmed by 3 bases and 4 bases, with 13 bases remaining between them. Per germline, CDR1 SGHTA and CDR2 FQGNSA.

This clone appeared a few times. The rearrangement joins TRBV7-6 to TRBJ1-3, with 9 bases matching TRBD1. The CDR3 totals 15 residues. Germline V lookup: CDR1 SGHVS, CDR2 FNYEAQ. The V segment lost 5 bases and the J segment 4 bases; nucleotides outside the gene matches: 6. The CDR3 DNA reads as TGTGCCAGCAGCGCACAGGGGGCTGACGGAAACACCATATATTTT. It translates to CASSAQGADGNTIYF.

The J gene is TRBJ1-1, the V gene TRBV11-1; 7 bases line up with TRBD1. This CDR3 has 14 residues. Germline loops: CDR1 SGHAT, CDR2 FQDESV (reference sequence). Trimming removed 7 bases from V and 0 bases from J; junction bases left unmatched: 5. The DNA of the CDR3 is TGTGCCAGCACAAAACAGGGGATGAACACTGAAGCTTTCTTT. It translates to CASTKQGMNTEAFF.

A few counts support this clone. The chain carries TRBV7-9 and TRBJ1-3, with D perhaps matching TRBD1 (6 bases). The CDR3 is made up of 17 amino acids. Germline V gene lookup returns CDR1 SEHNR and CDR2 FQNEAQ (reference sequence). V was shortened by 1 base and J by 2 bases, with 15 bases between the two germline ends. CDR3 nucleotide sequence: TGTGCCAGCAGCTTAGAAAGACAGGCTTTTGCTGGAAACACCATATATTTT. This encodes CASSLERQAFAGNTIYF. The variable domain in full, with the rest retrieved from reference TRBV7-9 and TRBJ1-3, is DTGVSQNPRHKITKRGQNVTFRCDPISEHNRLYWYRQTLGQGPEFLTYFQNEAQLEKSRLLSDRFSAERPKGSFSTLEIQRTEQGDSAMYLCASSLERQAFAGNTIYFGEGSWLTVV.

J is TRBJ1-3 and V is TRBV6-6; D might be TRBD1 (6 bases). CDR1 and CDR2 from the germline V gene are MNHNY and SVGAGI (reference sequence). The CDR3 has 17 residues. Deletions cut 5 bases from V and 4 bases from J, with 21 bases between. This CDR3 is CASSQGPFASPGNTIYF. The CDR3 DNA sequence: TGTGCCAGCAGTCAGGGGCCTTTTGCTAGCCCCGGAAACACCATATATTTT.